Presented here are 30 T cell receptor beta chains from one specimen sequenced in a study of OX40 agonist ivuxolimab in advanced cancers. Produced via immunoSEQ multiplex PCR; TCRdb's table is partial and in-frame only. Here the sample spans tens of thousands of clones, 91% being singletons. The sequencing here drew on CD4+ or CD8+ T cells sorted from blood, taken in a trial of the OX40 agonist ivuxolimab. These receptors were taken from an adult with an advanced solid tumor such as melanoma, head and neck, liver or kidney cancer.

The chain links TRBV19 to TRBJ2-1; TRBD1 might be the D (6 bases). Trimming left V 4 bases short and J 0 bases short, with 13 bases between. The CDR3 runs 16 residues. Germline V gene lookup returns CDR1 LNHDA and CDR2 SQIVND (reference sequence). The CDR3 DNA sequence: TGTGCCAGTAGTAGGGACGGGACAAGCTCCTACAATGAGCAGTTCTTC. Translating gives CASSRDGTSSYNEQFF.

In this sample, this clone turned up a few times. The CDR3 here is CASTPDRGGTRSPLHF. The CDR3 DNA sequence: TGTGCCAGCACACCCGACAGGGGTGGGACTCGGTCACCCCTCCACTTT. The V call is TRBV7-9, the J call TRBJ1-6; 8 nucleotides line up with TRBD1. The CDR3 runs 16 residues. The junction had 15 bases not matched to a gene; V was cut back by 7 bases and J by 10 bases. Germline-derived CDR1 and CDR2 are SEHNR and FQNEAQ (reference sequence).

The genes are TRBV5-4 and TRBJ2-3; 7 positions agree with TRBD1. This CDR3 contains 15 residues. The V and J ends lost 5 bases and 2 bases, in that order; junction bases with no gene match: 8. The germline V gene encodes CDR1 SGHNT and CDR2 YYREEE (reference sequence). CDR3 DNA sequence: TGTGCCAGCAGGATGGGACAGTATCCCACAGATACGCAGTATTTT. Translated, it gives CASRMGQYPTDTQYF.

V gene TRBV7-9 combines with J gene TRBJ2-5; D perhaps matches TRBD2 (6 bases). CDR1 is SEHNR and CDR2 is FQNEAQ in the germline V gene (reference sequence). The CDR3 loop spans 14 amino acids. Deletions cut 5 bases from V and 3 bases from J, with 13 bases between. DNA for the CDR3: TGTGCCAGCAGCCTTCCTACGGGGGAAGAGACCCAGTACTTC. Encoded protein: CASSLPTGEETQYF.

The rearrangement joins TRBV28 to TRBJ2-7; D tentatively fits TRBD1 or TRBD2 (7 bases each). The CDR3 is 15 amino acids. Trimming stripped 6 bases from V and 11 bases from J, with 26 bases between. The V gene's germline CDR1 is MDHEN and CDR2 SYDVKM. In DNA form, the CDR3 reads TGTGCCAGCAGCCTCCTTAGGGAGGGGGCGGTCTGGGAGTACGTC. It translates to CASSLLREGAVWEYV.

The rearrangement uses TRBV7-8 and TRBJ1-5; D unclear. V was clipped by 1 base and J by 2 bases, with 12 bases between them. Looked up from germline, CDR1 is SGHVS and CDR2 is FQNEAQ. CDR3 length: 16 amino acids. CDR3 sequence: CASSLGVYVGNQPQHF. CDR3 DNA: TGTGCCAGCAGCTTAGGAGTCTATGTAGGCAATCAGCCCCAGCATTTT.

This chain uses TRBV12-5 with TRBJ2-3; D gene unclear. The germline gives CDR1 LGHNT, CDR2 FRNRAP. Trimming cost V 1 base and J 4 bases, with 0 bases left between them. The CDR3 sequence is 11 residues long. The chain's CDR3 is CASGLADTQYF. The DNA for the CDR3 is TGTGCTAGTGGTTTGGCAGATACGCAGTATTTT.

The gene calls are TRBV6-1 and TRBJ2-1, with 8 bases that match TRBD2. This CDR3 spans 15 amino acids. The V segment lost 1 base and the J segment 4 bases; nucleotides outside the gene matches: 3. Germline V lookup: CDR1 MNHNS, CDR2 SASEGT. CDR3 coding DNA: TGTGCCAGCAGTGAAGGGATAGCGGGATACAATGAGCAGTTCTTC. Translating gives CASSEGIAGYNEQFF.

The gene calls are TRBV7-9 and TRBJ2-7; 7 bases fit TRBD1. CDR3 length: 15 amino acids. Germline loops: CDR1 SEHNR, CDR2 FQNEAQ (reference sequence). Trimming removed 5 bases from V and 4 bases from J; junction bases left unmatched: 11. In nucleotides, the CDR3 is TGTGCCAGCAGCCACTCCGGGACAGCTTCATACGAGCAGTACGTC. It translates to CASSHSGTASYEQYV.

V gene TRBV5-1 combines with J gene TRBJ2-3; D gene unclear. CDR3 length: 15 amino acids. Trimming cost V 0 bases and J 6 bases, with 14 bases left between them. Germline CDR1 is SGHRS and CDR2 is YFSETQ. The CDR3 sequence: CASSLASQPQDTQYF. In DNA, the CDR3 is TGCGCCAGCAGCTTGGCGTCACAGCCACAGGATACGCAGTATTTT.

In this sample, this clone turned up once. The chain carries TRBV7-2 and TRBJ2-5; the D gene could be TRBD1 or TRBD2 (5 bases each). The CDR3 spans 14 residues. Per the germline V gene, CDR1 is SGHTA and CDR2 is FQGNSA. Trimming cost V 3 bases and J 5 bases, with 13 bases left between them. The CDR3 loop reads CASSFSGARETQYF. CDR3 nucleotides: TGTGCCAGCAGCTTCTCCGGGGCCCGGGAGACCCAGTACTTC. Based on the CDR3 plus reference TRBV7-2 and TRBJ2-5, the full variable domain is GAGVSQSPSNKVTEKGKDVELRCDPISGHTALYWYRQSLGQGLEFLIYFQGNSAPDKSGLPSDRFSAERTGGSVSTLTIQRTQQEDSAVYLCASSFSGARETQYFGPGTRLLVL.

The chain links TRBV7-3 to TRBJ2-1; TRBD2 matches at 8 bases. After removal of 5 bases from V and 9 bases from J, the junction contained 15 bases not matched to a gene. The CDR3 has 16 amino acids. CDR1 is SGHTA and CDR2 is FQGTGA in the germline V gene. CDR3 DNA sequence: TGTGCCAGCAGCCCACAACCCGGGGGGGGCAACGGTGAGCAGTTCTTC. Translated: CASSPQPGGGNGEQFF.

V usage is TRBV28 and J usage is TRBJ1-1; a possible D gene is TRBD1 (5 bases). From germline, CDR1 is MDHEN and CDR2 SYDVKM. The CDR3 is made up of 11 amino acids. In DNA form, the CDR3 reads TGTGTTCAGGGACCGAACACTGAAGCTTTCTTT. This codes for CVQGPNTEAFF. The full variable domain, with the rest looked up from reference TRBV28 and TRBJ1-1, is DVKVTQSSRYLVKRTGEKVFLECVQDMDHENMFWYRQDPGLGLRLIYFSYDVKMKEKGDIPEGYSVSREKKERFSLILESASTNQTSMYLCVQGPNTEAFFGQGTRLTVV.

This chain connects TRBV13 to TRBJ2-3; 13 bases agree with TRBD2. Germline CDR1 reads PRHDT; CDR2 reads FYEKMQ (reference sequence). Trimming at V came to 1 base and at J to 6 bases, leaving 16 bases not matched to a gene. The CDR3 has 20 residues. The DNA of the CDR3 is TGTGCCAGCAGCTTAGCAGCCGGGACTAGCGGGACCCTCCTGGGGGATACGCAGTATTTT. Residues: CASSLAAGTSGTLLGDTQYF.

V and J are TRBV5-1 and TRBJ2-5; D is uncertain. The last part of the DNA fits TRBJ2-7 better; the J call may be wrong. The CDR3 contains 14 residues. Germline CDR1 SGHRS, CDR2 YFSETQ. This chain's CDR3 is CASSSPARAYEQYF. The DNA for the CDR3 is TGCGCCAGCAGTTCGCCGGCCCGAGCCTACGAGCAGTACTTC.

The V and J genes are TRBV27 and TRBJ2-7; 11 nucleotides match TRBD2. Per the germline V gene, CDR1 is MNHEY and CDR2 is SMNVEV (reference sequence). V lost 2 bases and J lost 3; bases outside the gene matches: 3. CDR3 length equals 15 residues. The CDR3 here is CASSLITSGSYEQYF. In nucleotides, the CDR3 is TGTGCCAGCAGTTTAATTACTAGCGGGAGCTACGAGCAGTACTTC.

The chain recombines TRBV28 with TRBJ1-1; D unresolved. This CDR3 spans 12 amino acids. The germline gives CDR1 MDHEN, CDR2 SYDVKM. V dropped 3 bases and J dropped 1 base, with 3 bases sitting between them. CDR3 loop: CASSFRNTEAFF. In DNA, the CDR3 is TGTGCCAGCAGTTTCAGGAACACTGAAGCTTTCTTT.

This clone came up once. A junction boundary mismatches the germline segment, possibly from a read error. The chain carries TRBV6-6 and TRBJ1-5; D remains unclear. The CDR3 is 14 residues long. CDR1 MNHNY and CDR2 SVGAGI come from the germline V gene (reference sequence). The CDR3 nucleotides read TGTGCCAGCAGTTCCAATCCCATTGGTCAGTCCCAGCATTTT. Its protein product is CASSSNPIGQSQHF.

The chain links TRBV7-9 to TRBJ1-2; no firm D call. This CDR3 spans 11 amino acids. In germline, CDR1 is SEHNR, CDR2 FQNEAQ (reference sequence). V was cut by 5 bases and J by 8 bases, with 9 bases left in between. Written as DNA, the CDR3 is TGTGCCAGCAGCATTAGCGGCGGCTACACCTTC. This encodes CASSISGGYTF.

V is TRBV11-3 and J is TRBJ2-7; D is undetermined. This CDR3 is built from 16 residues. The V gene lost 5 bases and the J gene lost 2 bases, with 19 bases spanning the gap. Germline CDR1 and CDR2: SGHNT and YENEEA. CDR3 nucleotides: TGTGCCAGCAGCGTCACCGGGCCCCCTCCCCCCTACGAGCAGTACTTC. Translated: CASSVTGPPPPYEQYF. Full variable domain (missing parts from reference TRBV11-3 and TRBJ2-7): EAGVVQSPRYKIIEKKQPVAFWCNPISGHNTLYWYLQNLGQGPELLIRYENEEAVDDSQLPKDRFSAERLKGVDSTLKIQPAELGDSAVYLCASSVTGPPPPYEQYFGPGTRLTVT.

The V and J genes are TRBV30 and TRBJ2-7, with 7 bases matching TRBD2. With 8 bases clipped from V and 0 bases from J, the junction kept 7 bases outside the gene matches. The germline gives CDR1 GTSNPN, CDR2 SVGIG (reference sequence). The CDR3 is 13 amino acids. CDR3 in amino acids: CAGGGESSYEQYF. The CDR3 nucleotides read TGTGCCGGGGGAGGGGAGAGCTCCTACGAGCAGTACTTC. The whole variable domain, filled in from reference TRBV30 and TRBJ2-7, reads SQTIHQWPATLVQPVGSPLSLECTVEGTSNPNLYWYRQAAGRGLQLLFYSVGIGQISSEVPQNLSASRPQDRQFILSSKKLLLSDSGFYLCAGGGESSYEQYFGPGTRLTVT.

The chain employs TRBV28 and TRBJ2-2; D might be TRBD2 (6 bases). Trimming removed 5 bases at V and 3 bases at J, with 16 bases between. CDR3 length: 16 amino acids. The germline V gene has CDR1 MDHEN and CDR2 SYDVKM. Here the CDR3 DNA reads TGTGCCAGCAGTCCACTCCGGGAGTGGGACACCGGGGAGCTGTTTTTT. It is translated as CASSPLREWDTGELFF. Using reference TRBV28 and TRBJ2-2 for the parts outside the CDR3, the full variable domain is DVKVTQSSRYLVKRTGEKVFLECVQDMDHENMFWYRQDPGLGLRLIYFSYDVKMKEKGDIPEGYSVSREKKERFSLILESASTNQTSMYLCASSPLREWDTGELFFGEGSRLTVL.

The chain joins TRBV13 to TRBJ1-2; the D is unclear. Germline V gene sequence: CDR1 PRHDT, CDR2 FYEKMQ (reference sequence). This CDR3 comprises 15 residues. The V end was cut by 3 bases, the J end by 3 bases, with 14 bases between. The CDR3 region is CASSLTARMDYGYTF. The DNA for the CDR3 is TGTGCCAGCAGCTTGACCGCCAGGATGGACTATGGCTACACCTTC.

The V and J genes are TRBV29-1 and TRBJ1-1; D remains unclear. V was cut by 3 bases and J by 0 bases, with 8 bases left in between. The CDR3 spans 13 residues. Germline V gives CDR1 SQVTM, CDR2 ANQGSEA. CDR3 amino acids: CSVEHVMNTEAFF. The DNA of the CDR3 is TGCAGCGTTGAGCACGTTATGAACACTGAAGCTTTCTTT.

This chain connects TRBV5-4 to TRBJ1-5; TRBD1 agrees at 7 bases. The CDR3 runs to 15 residues. Germline loops: CDR1 SGHNT, CDR2 YYREEE (reference sequence). The ends lost 5 bases at V and 3 bases at J; junction bases unmatched: 8. The CDR3 nucleotides read TGTGCCAGCAGTTATACAGGGGCCTTCAATCAGCCCCAGCATTTT. This encodes CASSYTGAFNQPQHF. Combining the CDR3 with reference TRBV5-4 and TRBJ1-5 gives the whole variable domain ETGVTQSPTHLIKTRGQQVTLRCSSQSGHNTVSWYQQALGQGPQFIFQYYREEENGRGNFPPRFSGLQFPNYSSELNVNALELDDSALYLCASSYTGAFNQPQHFGDGTRLSIL.

CDR3 in amino acids: CASSQDVGFSTPNEKLFF. CDR3 DNA: TGTGCCAGCAGCCAAGATGTGGGGTTCTCCACCCCGAATGAAAAACTGTTTTTT. The V call is TRBV14, the J call TRBJ1-4, with D uncertain. Germline CDR1 SGHDN, CDR2 FVKESK. Between the trimmed V and J ends, which lost 0 bases and 5 bases, there was a span of 19 bases. The CDR3 length is 18 residues.

Worth noting for this clone: The junction departs from germline at one end; a sequencing error may be responsible. The V gene is TRBV7-7, the J gene TRBJ1-1; D is possibly TRBD1 (5 bases). This CDR3 is 15 amino acids long. Germline V gene sequence: CDR1 SSHAT, CDR2 FNYEAQ (reference sequence). For the CDR3, the DNA is TGTGCTAGCAGCCCAATCCCGGGGCCGAACACTGAAGCTTTCTTT. This sequence encodes CASSPIPGPNTEAFF.

The rearrangement joins TRBV5-4 to TRBJ1-2, with a possible D match to TRBD1 (6 bases). Germline values: CDR1 SGHNT, CDR2 YYREEE (reference sequence). V was clipped by 5 bases and J by 4 bases, with 21 bases between them. This CDR3 spans 16 amino acids. CDR3 protein: CASRGLGPGASYGYTF. The CDR3 DNA follows: TGTGCCAGCAGGGGGTTGGGTCCAGGGGCAAGCTATGGCTACACCTTC.

This clone was detected once. The rearrangement links TRBV4-1 to TRBJ1-5; a possible D gene is TRBD1 (5 bases). Germline V gives CDR1 MGHRA, CDR2 YSYEKL. The CDR3 is 14 residues long. V was cut by 1 base and J by 4 bases, with 8 bases left in between. The CDR3 DNA sequence: TGCGCCAGCAGCCAAGCGGCAGGGAATCAGCCCCAGCATTTT. It yields the protein CASSQAAGNQPQHF.

J is TRBJ2-7 and V is TRBV19; D is possibly TRBD1 (5 bases). Trimming removed 2 bases at V and 0 bases at J, with 11 bases between. The germline CDR1 and CDR2 sequences are LNHDA and SQIVND (reference sequence). This CDR3 comprises 15 residues. CDR3 amino acids: CASSITGPSSYEQYF. The CDR3 nucleotides read TGTGCCAGTAGTATAACAGGACCGAGCTCCTACGAGCAGTACTTC.